One and the same sample provided the 2 T cell receptor beta chains below, sequenced in a study of cytomegalovirus exposure and HLA in healthy donors. With 60 Vbeta and 13 Jbeta primers, the PCR was carried out. TCRdb keeps only in-frame clones here, not all; method: immunoSEQ multiplex PCR. The table has 50,000 to 65,000 clones, around 72% seen once. The sample consisted of PBMCs. The receptors shown here come from a man aged 50 or older in good health and CMV-seropositive.

The V call is TRBV4-2, the J call TRBJ1-1; no clear D. Trimming pared 0 bases from V and 4 bases from J, leaving 12 bases between. In germline, CDR1 is LGHNA, CDR2 YNFKEQ. The CDR3 has 15 residues. The CDR3 loop reads CASSQDHGELTEAFF. DNA for the CDR3: TGTGCCAGCAGCCAAGATCACGGGGAGCTCACTGAAGCTTTCTTT.

Regarding this clone: At one end, the junction sequence differs from germline, possibly due to a read error. The chain's CDR3 is CATSSSRKGLTTYNEQFF. In DNA form, the CDR3 reads TGTGCCACCAGCTCTAGCCGAAAAGGACTAACCACCTACAATGAGCAGTTCTTC. The chain uses TRBV7-9 and TRBJ2-1, with TRBD2 as a possible D gene (6 bases). Germline-derived CDR1 and CDR2 are SEHNR and FQNEAQ (reference sequence). This CDR3 comprises 18 residues.